Reported below is one TCR beta chain. Its antigen is still unknown. The V end was cut by 6 bases, the J end by 0 bases, with 11 bases between. The CDR3 is 14 residues long. Germline CDR1 is SNHLY and CDR2 is FYNNEI. This record comes from a study of CD4+ T cells in melanoma. Method: immunoSEQ multiplex PCR; TCRdb's copy keeps in-frame clones and lacks some. The data show about 140,000 clones, with approximately 91% seen just once and 1.5% held by the top ten. Findings and caveats of the study: Diverse differentiation states were reported for melanoma neoantigen-specific CD4+ T cells.

The chain links TRBV2 to TRBJ1-1; D unclear. The receptor's source is a human donor with melanoma. CDR3 nucleotides: TGTGCCAGCAGGAGTACCCTCATGAACACTGAAGCTTTCTTT. This sequence encodes CASRSTLMNTEAFF.